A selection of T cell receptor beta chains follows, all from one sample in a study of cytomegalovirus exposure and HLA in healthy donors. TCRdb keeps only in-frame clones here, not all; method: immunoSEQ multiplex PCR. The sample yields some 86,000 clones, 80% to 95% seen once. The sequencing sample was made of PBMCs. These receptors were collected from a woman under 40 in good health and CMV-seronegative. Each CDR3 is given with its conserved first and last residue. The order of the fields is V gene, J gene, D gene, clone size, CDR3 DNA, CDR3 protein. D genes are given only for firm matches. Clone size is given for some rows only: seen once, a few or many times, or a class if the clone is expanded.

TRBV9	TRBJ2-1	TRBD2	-	TGTGCCAGCAGCGTAGGTATAGCGGGAGAAAATGAGCAGTTCTTC	CASSVGIAGENEQFF
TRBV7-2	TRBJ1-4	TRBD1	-	TGTGCCAGCCGACGGGGACAGCTTAATGAAAAACTGTTTTTT	CASRRGQLNEKLFF
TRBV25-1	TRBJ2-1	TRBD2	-	TGTGCCAGCAGTGATTCACTAGCGGGGGCCAGAGAGCAGTTCTTC	CASSDSLAGAREQFF
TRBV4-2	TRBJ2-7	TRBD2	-	TGTGCCAGCAGCCAAGTAACTAGCGGGGGTAGCTACGAGCAGTACTTC	CASSQVTSGGSYEQYF
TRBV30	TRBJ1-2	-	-	TGTGCCCGTAGGGGAAGCCCTGACTATGGCTACACCTTC	CARRGSPDYGYTF
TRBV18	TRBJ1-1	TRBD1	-	TGTGCCAGCTCACGAAGACAGGGGCCCGAATTTGAAGCTTTCTTT	CASSRRQGPEFEAFF
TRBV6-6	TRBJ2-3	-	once	TGTGCCAGCACCCTAAGCCCAGGGAGGGATACGCAGTATTTT	CASTLSPGRDTQYF
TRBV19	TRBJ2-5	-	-	TGTGCCAGTAGTCGTGGGGCGAGGAAGGAGACCCAGTACTTC	CASSRGARKETQYF
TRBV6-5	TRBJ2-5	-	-	TGTGCCAGCAGACGGGAGACCCAGTACTTC	CASRRETQYF
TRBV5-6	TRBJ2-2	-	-	TGTGCCAGCAGCTTACTAGGGCCCGGGGAGCTGTTTTTT	CASSLLGPGELFF
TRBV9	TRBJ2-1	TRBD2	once	TGTGCCAGCAGCGGAGAAGCGGGAGGGCTTGACGATGAGCAGTTCTTC	CASSGEAGGLDDEQFF
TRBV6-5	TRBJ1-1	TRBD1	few	TGTGCCAGCAGGACAGGGGTGAACACTGAAGCTTTCTTT	CASRTGVNTEAFF
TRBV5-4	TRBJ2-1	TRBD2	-	TGTGCCAGCAGCCGGACTAGCGGGAGTCTCGTTAAGGAGCAGTTCTTC	CASSRTSGSLVKEQFF
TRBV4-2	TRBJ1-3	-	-	TGTGCCAGCAGCCAAGGAAGGCAGGGGTCTGGAAACACCATATATTTT	CASSQGRQGSGNTIYF
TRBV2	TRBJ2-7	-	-	TGTGCCAGCAGGGGGGGCGAGCAGTACTTC	CASRGGEQYF
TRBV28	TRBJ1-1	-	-	TGTGCCAGCAGTTACAAACAGGGTGCGAGGACGGTCGAAGCTTTCTTT	CASSYKQGARTVEAFF
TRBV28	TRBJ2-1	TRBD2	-	TGTGCCAGCAGTCCCTTTCGTGGGGGCACGAAAACTAGCGGGAGAGGGGGATCCTACAATGAGCAGTTCTTC	CASSPFRGGTKTSGRGGSYNEQFF
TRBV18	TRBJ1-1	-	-	TGTGCCAGCTCACCCGGGGGAGACACTGAAGCTTTCTTT	CASSPGGDTEAFF
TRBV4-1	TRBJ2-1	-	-	TGCGCCAGCAGCCAAGGGACTATTAGCTCCTACAATGAGCAGTTCTTC	CASSQGTISSYNEQFF
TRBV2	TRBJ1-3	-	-	TGTGCCAGCAGTGAAGCACGGGTGACTGGAAACACCATATATTTT	CASSEARVTGNTIYF
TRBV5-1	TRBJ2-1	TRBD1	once	TGCGCCAGCAGCGCAGCACAGGGGGCGCCTGGGGAGCAGTTCTTC	CASSAAQGAPGEQFF
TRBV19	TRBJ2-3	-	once	TGTGCCAGTAGTAGATACAGTGGCAACACAGATACGCAGTATTTT	CASSRYSGNTDTQYF
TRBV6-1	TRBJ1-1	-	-	TGTGCCAGCAGTGTTTATGGGCACCTGAACACTGAAGCTTTCTTT	CASSVYGHLNTEAFF
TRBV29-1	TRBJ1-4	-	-	TGCAGCGTTTTAGTCAGGGGTAATGAAAAACTGTTTTTT	CSVLVRGNEKLFF
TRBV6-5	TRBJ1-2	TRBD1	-	TGTGCCAGCAGTCAATGGACAGGGCGCGTCTATGGCTACACCTTC	CASSQWTGRVYGYTF
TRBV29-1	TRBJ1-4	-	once	TGCGGGGGGGGATTTAATGAAAAACTGTTTTTT	CGGGFNEKLFF
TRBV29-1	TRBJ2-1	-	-	TGCAGCTCCCGACAGAGAATGGGGAATGAGCAGTTCTTC	CSSRQRMGNEQFF
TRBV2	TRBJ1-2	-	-	TGTGCCAGCAGTGAAGCCGGTGGGCTCCCCTATGGCTACACCTTC	CASSEAGGLPYGYTF
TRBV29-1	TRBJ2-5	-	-	TGCAGCGCTGCGGGACGGACCCGGGAGACCCAGTACTTC	CSAAGRTRETQYF
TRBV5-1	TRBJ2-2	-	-	TGCGCCAGCAGCTTGGGGCAGGGGGGCACCGGGGAGCTGTTTTTT	CASSLGQGGTGELFF
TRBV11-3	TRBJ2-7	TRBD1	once	TGTGCCAGCAGCTTCCCTGGGACAGCCGAGCAGTACTTC	CASSFPGTAEQYF
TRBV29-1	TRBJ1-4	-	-	TGCAGCGTCGCCTACAGACGGACAGCAACTAATGAAAAACTGTTTTTT	CSVAYRRTATNEKLFF
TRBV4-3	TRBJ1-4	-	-	TGCGCCAGCAGCCAAGTGGAAACGGGGGTTAGCTTGGTGGGAGAAAAACTGTTTTTT	CASSQVETGVSLVGEKLFF
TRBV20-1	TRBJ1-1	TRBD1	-	TGCAGTGCGCCGGACAGGGTGGCTTTCTTT	CSAPDRVAFF
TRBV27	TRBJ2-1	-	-	TGTGCCAGCAGTATCCGTACAGGTGAGCAGTTCTTC	CASSIRTGEQFF
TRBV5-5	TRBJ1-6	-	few	TGTGCCAGCACCCAGGAGGCGGGGCGGCGAAGTTCACCCCTCCACTTT	CASTQEAGRRSSPLHF
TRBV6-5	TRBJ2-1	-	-	TGTGCCAGCAGTTACTGGGGGGAGGCAGACAATGAGCAGTTCTTC	CASSYWGEADNEQFF
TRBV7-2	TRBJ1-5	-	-	TGTGCCAGCAGCTTACGGGGGGCTGGGCCCCAGCATTTT	CASSLRGAGPQHF
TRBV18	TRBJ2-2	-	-	TGTGCCAGCTCACCCCTAGCGTCGGGCACCGGGGAGCTGTTTTTT	CASSPLASGTGELFF
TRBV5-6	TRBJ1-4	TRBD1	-	TGTGCCAGCAGCTTTTACGACAGGGGTGTTAATGAAAAACTGTTTTTT	CASSFYDRGVNEKLFF
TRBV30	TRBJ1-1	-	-	TGTGCCTGGAGTGTAGGGGGGAACACTGAAGCTTTCTTT	CAWSVGGNTEAFF